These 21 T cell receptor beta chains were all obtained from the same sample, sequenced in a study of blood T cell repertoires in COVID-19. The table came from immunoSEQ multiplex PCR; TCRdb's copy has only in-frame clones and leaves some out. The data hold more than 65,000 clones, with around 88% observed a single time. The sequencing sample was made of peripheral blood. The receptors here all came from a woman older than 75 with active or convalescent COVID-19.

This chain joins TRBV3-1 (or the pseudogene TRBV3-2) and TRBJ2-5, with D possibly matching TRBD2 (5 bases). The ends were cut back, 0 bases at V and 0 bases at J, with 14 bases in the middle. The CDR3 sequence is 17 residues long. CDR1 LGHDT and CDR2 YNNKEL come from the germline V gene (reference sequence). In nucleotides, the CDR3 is TGTGCCAGCAGCCAAGAGTCATGGACTCAGTACCAAGAGACCCAGTACTTC. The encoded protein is CASSQESWTQYQETQYF.

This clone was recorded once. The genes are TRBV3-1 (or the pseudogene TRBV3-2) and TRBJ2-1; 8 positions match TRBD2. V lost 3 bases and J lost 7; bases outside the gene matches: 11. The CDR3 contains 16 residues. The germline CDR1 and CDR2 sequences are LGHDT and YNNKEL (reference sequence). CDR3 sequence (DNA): TGTGCCAGCAGCCACGAGCGGGAGCTCTTGAGGAATGAGCAGTTCTTC. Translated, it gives CASSHERELLRNEQFF.

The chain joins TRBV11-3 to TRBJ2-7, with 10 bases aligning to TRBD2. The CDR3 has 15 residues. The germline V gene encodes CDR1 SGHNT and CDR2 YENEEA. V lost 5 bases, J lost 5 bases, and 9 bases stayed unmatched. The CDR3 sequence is CASSPSHGLADEQYF. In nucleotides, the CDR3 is TGTGCCAGCAGCCCGAGCCACGGACTAGCGGACGAGCAGTACTTC.

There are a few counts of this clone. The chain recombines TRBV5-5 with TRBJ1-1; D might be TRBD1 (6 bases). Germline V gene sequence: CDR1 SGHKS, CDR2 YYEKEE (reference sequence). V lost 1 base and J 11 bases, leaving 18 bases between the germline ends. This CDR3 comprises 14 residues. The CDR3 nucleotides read TGTGCCAGCAGCTTGCGGGGGGCCAACGATGGTGCTTTCTTT. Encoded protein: CASSLRGANDGAFF.

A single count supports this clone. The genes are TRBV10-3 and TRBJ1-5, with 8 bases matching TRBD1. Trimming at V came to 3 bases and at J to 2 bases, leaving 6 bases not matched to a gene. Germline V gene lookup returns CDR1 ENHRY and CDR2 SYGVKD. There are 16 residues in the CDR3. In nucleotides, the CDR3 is TGTGCCATCAGTGACCGGACAGGGAAGGGCAATCAGCCCCAGCATTTT. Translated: CAISDRTGKGNQPQHF.

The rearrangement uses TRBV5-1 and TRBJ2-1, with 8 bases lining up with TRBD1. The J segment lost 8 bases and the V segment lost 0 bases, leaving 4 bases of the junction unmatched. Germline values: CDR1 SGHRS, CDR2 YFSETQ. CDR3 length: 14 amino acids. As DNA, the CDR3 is TGCGCCAGCAGCTTGGGGGGGACAGGTTATGAGCAGTTCTTC. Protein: CASSLGGTGYEQFF.

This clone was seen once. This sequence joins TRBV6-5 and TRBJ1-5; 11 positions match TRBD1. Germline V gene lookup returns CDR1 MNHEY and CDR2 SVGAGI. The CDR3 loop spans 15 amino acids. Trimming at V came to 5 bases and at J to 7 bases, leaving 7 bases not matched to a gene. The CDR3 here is CASSPGQGARQPQHF. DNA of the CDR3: TGTGCCAGCAGTCCCGGACAGGGGGCACGGCAGCCCCAGCATTTT.

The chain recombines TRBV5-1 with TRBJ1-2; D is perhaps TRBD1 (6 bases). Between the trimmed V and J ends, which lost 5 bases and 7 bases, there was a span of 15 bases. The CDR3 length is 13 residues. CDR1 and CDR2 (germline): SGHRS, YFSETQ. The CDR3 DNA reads TGCGCCAGCAGTCTCGCGGGGGCGAGTGGCTACACCTTC. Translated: CASSLAGASGYTF.

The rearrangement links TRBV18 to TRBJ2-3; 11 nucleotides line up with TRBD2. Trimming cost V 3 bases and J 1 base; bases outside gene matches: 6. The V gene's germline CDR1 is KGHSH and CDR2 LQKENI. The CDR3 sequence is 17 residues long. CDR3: CASSPVTSGVGTDTQYF. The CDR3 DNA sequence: TGTGCCAGCTCACCGGTGACTAGCGGGGTTGGCACAGATACGCAGTATTTT. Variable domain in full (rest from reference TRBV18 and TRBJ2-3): NAGVMQNPRHLVRRRGQEARLRCSPMKGHSHVYWYRQLPEEGLKFMVYLQKENIIDESGMPKERFSAEFPKEGPSILRIQQVVRGDSAAYFCASSPVTSGVGTDTQYFGPGTRLTVL.

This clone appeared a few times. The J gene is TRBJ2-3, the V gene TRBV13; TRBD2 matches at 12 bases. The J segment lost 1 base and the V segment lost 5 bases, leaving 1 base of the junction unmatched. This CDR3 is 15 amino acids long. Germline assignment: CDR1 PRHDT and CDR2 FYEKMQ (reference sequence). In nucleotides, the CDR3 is TGTGCCAGCAGCCGGACTAGCGGGGGCACAGATACGCAGTATTTT. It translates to CASSRTSGGTDTQYF.

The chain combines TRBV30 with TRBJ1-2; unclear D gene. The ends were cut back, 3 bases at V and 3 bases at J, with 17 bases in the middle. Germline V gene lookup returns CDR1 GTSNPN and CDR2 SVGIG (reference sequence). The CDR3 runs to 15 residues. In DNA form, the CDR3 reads TGTGCCTGGAGACCCGCAGGTCTTATTGACTATGGCTACACCTTC. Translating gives CAWRPAGLIDYGYTF.

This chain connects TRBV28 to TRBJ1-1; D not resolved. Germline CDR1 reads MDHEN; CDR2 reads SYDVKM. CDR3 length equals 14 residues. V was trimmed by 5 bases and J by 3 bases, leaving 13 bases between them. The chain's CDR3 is CASSTISPDTEAFF. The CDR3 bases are TGTGCCAGCAGTACTATATCCCCGGACACTGAAGCTTTCTTT.

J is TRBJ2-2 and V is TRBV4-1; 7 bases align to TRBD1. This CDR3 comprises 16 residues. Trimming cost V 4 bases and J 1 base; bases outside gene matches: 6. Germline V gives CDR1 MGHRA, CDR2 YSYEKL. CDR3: CASSPTGALNTGELFF. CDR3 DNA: TGCGCCAGCAGCCCTACAGGGGCCCTGAACACCGGGGAGCTGTTTTTT.

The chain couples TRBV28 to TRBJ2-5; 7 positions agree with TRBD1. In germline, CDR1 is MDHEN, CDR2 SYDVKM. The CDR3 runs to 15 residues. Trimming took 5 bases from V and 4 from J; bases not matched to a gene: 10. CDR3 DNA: TGTGCCAGCAGTCCTCCACCTAAGGGGGCAGAGACCCAGTACTTC. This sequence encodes CASSPPPKGAETQYF.

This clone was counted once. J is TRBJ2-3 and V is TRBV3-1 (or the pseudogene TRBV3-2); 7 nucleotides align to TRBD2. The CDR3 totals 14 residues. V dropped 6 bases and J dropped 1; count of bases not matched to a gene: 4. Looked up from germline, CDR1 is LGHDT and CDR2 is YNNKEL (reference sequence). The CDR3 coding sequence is TGTGCCAGCAGTCTCCGGGGGGGCACAGATACGCAGTATTTT. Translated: CASSLRGGTDTQYF.

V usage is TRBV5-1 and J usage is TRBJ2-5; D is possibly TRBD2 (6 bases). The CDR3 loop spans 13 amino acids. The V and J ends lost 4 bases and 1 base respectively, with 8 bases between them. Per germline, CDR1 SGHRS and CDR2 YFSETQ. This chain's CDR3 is CASSGGLQETQYF. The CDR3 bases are TGCGCCAGCAGCGGGGGACTCCAAGAGACCCAGTACTTC.

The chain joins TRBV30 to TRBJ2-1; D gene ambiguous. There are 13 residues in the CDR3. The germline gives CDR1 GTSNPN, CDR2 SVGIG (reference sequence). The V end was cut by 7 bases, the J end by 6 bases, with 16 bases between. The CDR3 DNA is TGTGCCTTACTACCGAGGTCTCGCAATGAGCAGTTCTTC. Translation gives CALLPRSRNEQFF.

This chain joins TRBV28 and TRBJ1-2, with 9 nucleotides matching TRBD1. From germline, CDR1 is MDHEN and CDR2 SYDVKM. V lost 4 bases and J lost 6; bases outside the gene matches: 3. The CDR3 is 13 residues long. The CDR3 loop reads CASSYGQGNGYTF. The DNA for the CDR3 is TGTGCCAGCAGTTACGGACAGGGGAATGGCTACACCTTC.

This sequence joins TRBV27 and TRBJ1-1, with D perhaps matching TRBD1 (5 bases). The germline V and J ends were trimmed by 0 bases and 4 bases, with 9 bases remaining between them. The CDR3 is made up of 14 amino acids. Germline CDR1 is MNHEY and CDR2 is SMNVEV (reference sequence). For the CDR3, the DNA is TGTGCCAGCAGTTTATCGTGGGGGGTCACTGAAGCTTTCTTT. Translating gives CASSLSWGVTEAFF.

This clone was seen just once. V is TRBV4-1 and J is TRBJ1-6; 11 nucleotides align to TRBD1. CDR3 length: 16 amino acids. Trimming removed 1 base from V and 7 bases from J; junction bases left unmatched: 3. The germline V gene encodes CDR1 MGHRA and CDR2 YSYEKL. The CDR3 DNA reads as TGCGCCAGCAGCCAAGGGACAGGGGGCTCGAATTCACCCCTCCACTTT. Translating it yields CASSQGTGGSNSPLHF.

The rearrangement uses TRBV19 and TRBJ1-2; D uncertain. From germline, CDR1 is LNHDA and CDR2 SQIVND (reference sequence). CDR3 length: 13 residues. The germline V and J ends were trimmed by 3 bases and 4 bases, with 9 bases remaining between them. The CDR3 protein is CASSIRGTYGYTF. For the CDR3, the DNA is TGTGCCAGTAGTATTAGAGGAACCTATGGCTACACCTTC.